This is a list of T cell receptor beta chains from one sample in a study of cytomegalovirus exposure and HLA in healthy donors. Generated by immunoSEQ multiplex PCR, the TCRdb table keeps only in-frame clones and is missing some. The sample contains about 200,000 clones, over 65% of which appear only once. Sequencing was performed on PBMCs. Receptors were obtained from a boy aged 2-9 years in good health and CMV-seronegative. The CDR3 runs from the conserved cysteine through the conserved F or W. Each record gives: clone size, D gene, J gene, V gene, CDR3 DNA, CDR3 protein. A D gene is named only where the DNA matches it firmly. The listing skips clone size in some rows; elsewhere it reads once, few, many or a size class.

- | TRBD2 | TRBJ2-3 | TRBV10-1 | TGCGCCAGCAGCGGCCGGGGGGGCGCGGGGGAGGATACGCAGTATTTT | CASSGRGGAGEDTQYF
- | TRBD1 | TRBJ2-7 | TRBV25-1 | TGTGCCAGTAGTCGTCCCCCGGGACAGGGATACTACGAGCAGTACTTC | CASSRPPGQGYYEQYF
- | - | TRBJ2-5 | TRBV11-2 | TGTGCCAGCAGCCCCAGCGGTCGGGAGACCCAGTACTTC | CASSPSGRETQYF
- | TRBD1 | TRBJ1-4 | TRBV11-3 | TGTGCCAGCAACCCAGGGACAGGGGTGTGCGCAACTAATGAAAAACTGTTTTTT | CASNPGTGVCATNEKLFF
- | - | TRBJ1-1 | TRBV6-5 | TGTGCCAGCAGTTTCGACAGGAACACTGAAGCTTTCTTT | CASSFDRNTEAFF
- | - | TRBJ1-4 | TRBV10-3 | TGTGCCATCAGTGCGGGTCAGCAAGATGAAAAACTGTTTTTT | CAISAGQQDEKLFF
- | - | TRBJ2-7 | TRBV11-1 | TGTGCCAGCAGCTTAGCGCCCTTCCCTCTAGGAAAGTTCTACGAGCAGTACTTC | CASSLAPFPLGKFYEQYF
- | - | TRBJ1-3 | TRBV5-1 | TGCGCCAGCAGCGAAAGGGGTGATGGAAACACCATATATTTT | CASSERGDGNTIYF
- | TRBD1 | TRBJ2-1 | TRBV6-1 | TGTGCCAGCAGGGCAGACAGGGCGCCCTACAATGAGCAGTTCTTC | CASRADRAPYNEQFF
- | TRBD1 | TRBJ2-3 | TRBV6-1 | TGTGCCAGCAGTGACCCGTACGGGACAGGGGCCTCCGGTACGCAGTATTTT | CASSDPYGTGASGTQYF
once | - | TRBJ2-3 | TRBV5-1 | TGCGCCAGCAGCTTGATCCGGGGTGCTAGCACAGATACGCAGTATTTT | CASSLIRGASTDTQYF
- | - | TRBJ1-2 | TRBV19 | TGTGCCAGTAGTATTTTCGCGTCCTATGGCTACACCTTC | CASSIFASYGYTF
few | - | TRBJ1-1 | TRBV19 | TGTGCCAGTACCACACGTAACACAGGTTTCTTT | CASTTRNTGFF
- | - | TRBJ2-5 | TRBV20-1 | TGCAGTGCTAGTCTCGAGACCCAGTACTTC | CSASLETQYF
- | - | TRBJ2-3 | TRBV21-1 | TGTGCCAGCAGCAAAAGATGGGGACACAAGCGCACAGATACGCAGTATTTT | CASSKRWGHKRTDTQYF
- | - | TRBJ1-1 | TRBV7-9 | TGTGCCAGCAACGATAGATCGGGGGATGTAGCGAACACTGAAGCTTTCTTT | CASNDRSGDVANTEAFF
- | - | TRBJ2-2 | TRBV4-3 | TGCGCCAGCAGCCAAGGGACTTCAACGGCCGGGGAGCTGTTTTTT | CASSQGTSTAGELFF
- | TRBD1 | TRBJ1-3 | TRBV18 | TGTGCCAGTTCACCGTCGGGACAGGGATCTGGAAACACCATATATTTT | CASSPSGQGSGNTIYF
- | - | TRBJ1-5 | TRBV19 | TGTGCCAGTAGTATAGGACAGCTTTATAGCAATCAGCCCCAGCATTTT | CASSIGQLYSNQPQHF
- | - | TRBJ1-5 | TRBV5-4 | TGTGCCAGCAACCGCTGGGGATCCTTAATGGGAGGCAATCAGCCCCAGCATTTT | CASNRWGSLMGGNQPQHF
- | - | TRBJ2-7 | TRBV5-1 | TGCGCCAGCAGCCCGATCAGCAAGCGGGCGCCCTACGAGCAGTACTTC | CASSPISKRAPYEQYF
- | TRBD2 | TRBJ2-3 | TRBV30 | TGTGCCTGGACTAGCGGGGGGGCCTCGGATACGCAGTATTTT | CAWTSGGASDTQYF
- | TRBD1 | TRBJ2-3 | TRBV18 | TGTGCCAGCTCACCAAAAGGGGACAGGGGAGGATTAGATACGCAGTATTTT | CASSPKGDRGGLDTQYF
- | TRBD1 | TRBJ1-1 | TRBV6-5 | TGTGCCAGCAGTTACGGGACAGGGGGCACTGAAGCTTTCTTT | CASSYGTGGTEAFF
- | TRBD1 | TRBJ2-2 | TRBV6-4 | TGTGCCAGCAGTGCTGGGACAGGCGACGCGAACACCGGGGAGCTGTTTTTT | CASSAGTGDANTGELFF
few | - | TRBJ2-5 | TRBV7-6 | TGTGCCAGCAGCCGTGGCGGCCAAGAGACCCAGTACTTC | CASSRGGQETQYF
- | - | TRBJ2-7 | TRBV7-3 | TGTGCCAGCAGCCGGGACAAGGGGTCCTACGAGCAGTACTTC | CASSRDKGSYEQYF